This paragraph covers one TCR beta chain sequence. Its antigen is undetermined. The data are from a study of identical twins. Germline-derived CDR1 and CDR2 are SNHLY and FYNNEI. The ends were cut back, 6 bases at V and 0 bases at J, with 15 bases in the middle. The CDR3 length is 16 residues. Study observations and caveats: Alpha sequences out of frame and shared by twins had excess low generation probability.

Unique molecular identifiers were present on cDNA, and template switching added a universal primer site. TCRdb re-derived calls from the 5' RACE reads in MiXCR, one entry per CDR3 protein. The sample consists of approximately 1.8 million distinct CDR3 sequences, roughly a third of them appearing once. The rearrangement joins TRBV2 to TRBJ2-4; D might be TRBD2 (6 bases). The clonotype comes from a newborn girl in good health. Material: cord blood. The CDR3 loop reads CASSLRTTRAKNIQYF. In DNA form, the CDR3 reads TGTGCCAGCAGCCTCCGGACTACGAGAGCCAAAAACATTCAGTACTTC.